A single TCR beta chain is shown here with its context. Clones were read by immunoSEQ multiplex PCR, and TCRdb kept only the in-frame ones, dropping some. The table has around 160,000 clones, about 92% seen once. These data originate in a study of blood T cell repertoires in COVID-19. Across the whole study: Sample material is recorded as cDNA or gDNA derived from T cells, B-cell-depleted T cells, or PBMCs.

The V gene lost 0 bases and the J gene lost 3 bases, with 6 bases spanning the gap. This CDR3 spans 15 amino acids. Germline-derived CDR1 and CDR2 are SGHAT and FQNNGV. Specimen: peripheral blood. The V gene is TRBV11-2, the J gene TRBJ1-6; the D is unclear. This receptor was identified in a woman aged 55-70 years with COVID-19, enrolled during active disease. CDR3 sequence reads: CASSLEAGYNSPLHF. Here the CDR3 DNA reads TGTGCCAGCAGCTTAGAGGCAGGCTATAATTCACCCCTCCACTTT. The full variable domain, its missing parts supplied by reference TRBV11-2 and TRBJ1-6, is EAGVAQSPRYKIIEKRQSVAFWCNPISGHATLYWYQQILGQGPKLLIQFQNNGVVDDSQLPKDRFSAERLKGVDSTLKIQPAKLEDSAVYLCASSLEAGYNSPLHFGNGTRLTVT.